This passage covers 24 T cell receptor beta chains from one sample sequenced in a study of blood T cell repertoires in COVID-19. Measured with immunoSEQ multiplex PCR; TCRdb has only the in-frame clones, and not every one. The sample includes some 350,000 clones, nearly 90% seen only once; the top ten take about 7%. The sample taken for sequencing was peripheral blood. The receptors come from a man younger than 35 with active or convalescent COVID-19.

The chain has TRBV19 and TRBJ2-3, with D possibly matching TRBD2 (5 bases). This CDR3 is 15 amino acids long. The germline CDR1 and CDR2 sequences are LNHDA and SQIVND (reference sequence). V dropped 1 base and J dropped 3 bases, with 11 bases sitting between them. As DNA, the CDR3 is TGTGCCAGTAGTATAGTTCACCGCGGGACAGATACGCAGTATTTT. As protein: CASSIVHRGTDTQYF.

This chain links TRBV2 with TRBJ2-5; D perhaps matches TRBD2 (6 bases). The CDR3 loop spans 14 amino acids. Germline V gives CDR1 SNHLY, CDR2 FYNNEI. Trimming removed 4 bases from V and 1 base from J, with 10 bases in between. CDR3 DNA sequence: TGTGCCAGCAGTGCCCAAGCGGGCCAAGAGACCCAGTACTTC. Protein product: CASSAQAGQETQYF.

V is TRBV6-5 and J is TRBJ2-7; no firm D call. Germline lookup yields CDR1 MNHEY and CDR2 SVGAGI. The CDR3 totals 12 residues. V was pared by 4 bases and J by 7 bases, with 11 bases between. CDR3 nucleotide sequence: TGTGCCAGCAGTTGGCAAGTTTCTGAGCAGTACTTC. Translating it yields CASSWQVSEQYF.

The table lists this clone with a count of one. This chain connects TRBV9 to TRBJ2-1; 9 positions agree with TRBD2. The CDR3 extends over 15 amino acids. Trimming cost V 4 bases and J 4 bases; bases outside gene matches: 6. The germline CDR1 and CDR2 sequences are SGDLS and YYNGEE. The CDR3 sequence: CASSPKRGVYNEQFF. The CDR3 DNA is TGTGCCAGCAGCCCCAAGCGGGGGGTTTACAATGAGCAGTTCTTC.

V usage is TRBV4-2 and J usage is TRBJ1-4; no definite D call. Trimming took off 0 bases at V and 2 bases at J, with 4 bases between the two ends. The CDR3 has 14 amino acids. The germline CDR1 and CDR2 sequences are LGHNA and YNFKEQ. DNA of the CDR3: TGTGCCAGCAGCCAAGAGGGCACTAATGAAAAACTGTTTTTT. Protein: CASSQEGTNEKLFF.

This chain links TRBV19 with TRBJ1-1; 7 bases fit TRBD1. There are 12 residues in the CDR3. CDR1 and CDR2 (germline): LNHDA, SQIVND (reference sequence). V dropped 5 bases and J dropped 11; count of bases not matched to a gene: 8. CDR3 coding DNA: TGTGCCAGTAGTCCGCTACAGGGGCGCGCTTTCTTT. It yields the protein CASSPLQGRAFF.

The V and J genes are TRBV9 and TRBJ1-1; 10 bases match TRBD1. Trimming took 5 bases from V and 1 from J; bases not matched to a gene: 2. The CDR3 consists of 14 residues. Germline V gene sequence: CDR1 SGDLS, CDR2 YYNGEE. CDR3 protein: CASRTGGANTEAFF. The DNA for the CDR3 is TGTGCCAGCAGGACAGGGGGCGCGAACACTGAAGCTTTCTTT.

This clone was seen only a few times. The chain recombines TRBV30 with TRBJ1-2; the D gene is possibly TRBD1 (6 bases). Germline assignment: CDR1 GTSNPN and CDR2 SVGIG (reference sequence). This CDR3 contains 15 residues. The germline V and J ends were trimmed by 3 bases and 4 bases, with 18 bases remaining between them. CDR3 DNA sequence: TGTGCCTGGAGGAGTTCAGGGGTGGGAACCTATGGCTACACCTTC. This sequence encodes CAWRSSGVGTYGYTF.

The V and J genes are TRBV6-6 and TRBJ2-1; 7 positions agree with TRBD1. This CDR3 is built from 14 residues. CDR1 is MNHNY and CDR2 is SVGAGI in the germline V gene (reference sequence). V lost 6 bases, J lost 5 bases, and 7 bases stayed unmatched. CDR3 nucleotides: TGTGCCAGCAGAGAACCGGGACAGAACAATGAGCAGTTCTTC. Amino acid sequence: CASREPGQNNEQFF.

The rearrangement uses TRBV11-1 and TRBJ1-3; the D gene is possibly TRBD1 (5 bases). This CDR3 is 13 amino acids long. V was clipped by 6 bases and J by 3 bases, with 9 bases between them. CDR1 and CDR2 from the germline V gene are SGHAT and FQDESV (reference sequence). The DNA of the CDR3 is TGTGCCAGCAGAGACAGCAGTGGAAACACCATATATTTT. Translated, it gives CASRDSSGNTIYF.

The CDR3 here is CASSPKASLRGQPQHF. The CDR3 region has the DNA TGTGCCAGCAGTCCCAAAGCCTCTCTAAGGGGGCAGCCCCAGCATTTT. This chain joins TRBV28 and TRBJ1-5, with D possibly matching TRBD1 (6 bases). CDR1 MDHEN and CDR2 SYDVKM come from the germline V gene. CDR3 size: 16 residues. V was trimmed by 5 bases and J by 7 bases, leaving 21 bases between them. The whole variable domain, remainder taken from reference TRBV28 and TRBJ1-5, is DVKVTQSSRYLVKRTGEKVFLECVQDMDHENMFWYRQDPGLGLRLIYFSYDVKMKEKGDIPEGYSVSREKKERFSLILESASTNQTSMYLCASSPKASLRGQPQHFGDGTRLSIL.

This clone was counted a few times. The V and J genes are TRBV5-6 and TRBJ2-7; 10 bases are shared with TRBD1. Germline assignment: CDR1 SGHDT and CDR2 YYEEEE. CDR3 length equals 16 residues. Trimming took 4 bases from V and 3 from J; bases not matched to a gene: 10. CDR3 in amino acids: CASSGTGTGALYEQYF. The CDR3 DNA sequence: TGTGCCAGCAGCGGAACCGGGACAGGGGCCCTCTACGAGCAGTACTTC.

The V and J genes are TRBV5-6 and TRBJ1-1; no firm D call. Germline assignment: CDR1 SGHDT and CDR2 YYEEEE. The CDR3 extends over 14 amino acids. The V and J ends lost 0 bases and 4 bases respectively, with 10 bases between them. CDR3 nucleotides: TGTGCCAGCAGCTTGGAGATCGGGAGCACTGAAGCTTTCTTT. Amino acid sequence: CASSLEIGSTEAFF. The full variable domain, rest sourced from reference TRBV5-6 and TRBJ1-1, is DAGVTQSPTHLIKTRGQQVTLRCSPKSGHDTVSWYQQALGQGPQFIFQYYEEEERQRGNFPDRFSGHQFPNYSSELNVNALLLGDSALYLCASSLEIGSTEAFFGQGTRLTVV.

V is TRBV3-1 (or the pseudogene TRBV3-2) and J is TRBJ2-2; 10 positions agree with TRBD2. The CDR3 is made up of 18 amino acids. Germline CDR1 and CDR2: LGHDT and YNNKEL (reference sequence). The V gene end was trimmed by 0 bases and the J gene end by 4 bases; junction bases not matched to a gene: 8. CDR3 DNA sequence: TGTGCCAGCAGCCAAGATTTGCTAGCGGGAGTCACCACCGGGGAGCTGTTTTTT. This translates into CASSQDLLAGVTTGELFF.

V and J are TRBV28 and TRBJ2-1; D possibly corresponds to TRBD1 (6 bases). Germline V CDR1 and CDR2: MDHEN, SYDVKM. Between the trimmed V and J ends, which lost 3 bases and 0 bases, there was a span of 15 bases. The CDR3 totals 17 residues. CDR3 DNA sequence: TGTGCCAGCAGTTTGAACACATACAGGGACTCCTACAATGAGCAGTTCTTC. Translating it yields CASSLNTYRDSYNEQFF.

The gene calls are TRBV6-5 and TRBJ2-1, with D maybe TRBD2 (6 bases). Trimming pared 4 bases from V and 6 bases from J, leaving 10 bases between. CDR3 length equals 13 residues. Germline CDR1 and CDR2: MNHEY and SVGAGI. CDR3 nucleotide sequence: TGTGCCAGCAGTTGGGACTGGGGCAATGAGCAGTTCTTC. As protein: CASSWDWGNEQFF.

The chain recombines TRBV11-2 with TRBJ1-5; D is undetermined. The CDR3 is 13 residues long. With 0 bases removed from V and 5 bases from J, the gap between germline ends came to 5 bases. Germline CDR1 reads SGHAT; CDR2 reads FQNNGV. The CDR3 DNA is TGTGCCAGCAGCTTAGATTTCGATCAGCCCCAGCATTTT. It is translated as CASSLDFDQPQHF.

In regard to this clone: The junction differs from germline at one of its ends, possibly a read error. This chain uses TRBV7-2 with TRBJ1-6; tentative D call: TRBD1 (5 bases). CDR1 and CDR2 from the germline V gene are SGHTA and FQGNSA. This CDR3 comprises 19 residues. CDR3 nucleotide sequence: TGTGCCAACAGCTGGAGCGTAGACAGAACCAAAAGGCGGAATTCACCCCTCCACTTT. It specifies CANSWSVDRTKRRNSPLHF. Complete variable domain (other parts from reference TRBV7-2 and TRBJ1-6): GAGVSQSPSNKVTEKGKDVELRCDPISGHTALYWYRQSLGQGLEFLIYFQGNSAPDKSGLPSDRFSAERTGGSVSTLTIQRTQQEDSAVYLCANSWSVDRTKRRNSPLHFGNGTRLTVT.

The chain couples TRBV18 to TRBJ2-5; 11 nucleotides line up with TRBD2. The germline V gene has CDR1 KGHSH and CDR2 LQKENI. V shed 9 bases and J 3 bases; nucleotides not matched to a gene: 0. The CDR3 contains 12 residues. The CDR3 bases are TGTGCCAGACTAGCGGGAGAAGAGACCCAGTACTTC. It codes for CARLAGEETQYF.

The chain carries TRBV5-6 and TRBJ1-2; 8 bases are shared with TRBD1. This CDR3 has 13 amino acids. The ends lost 4 bases at V and 4 bases at J; junction bases unmatched: 3. Germline V gene lookup returns CDR1 SGHDT and CDR2 YYEEEE. CDR3: CASSPDRVYGYTF. The CDR3 DNA reads as TGTGCCAGCAGCCCGGACAGGGTCTATGGCTACACCTTC.

With regard to this clone: Other DNA sequences in the sample encode the same CDR3. CDR3 DNA: TGTGCCAGTAGTCCTCAGGGTAACTATGGCTACACCTTC. Its translation is CASSPQGNYGYTF. J is TRBJ1-2 and V is TRBV19, with D possibly TRBD1 on 5 matching bases. The length of the CDR3 is 13 residues. V lost 5 bases, J lost 1 base, and 8 bases lay in between. Germline lookup yields CDR1 LNHDA and CDR2 SQIVND (reference sequence).

The V and J genes are TRBV28 and TRBJ2-1; 9 bases are a match to TRBD1. V lost 7 bases and J lost 7; bases outside the gene matches: 8. CDR3 length: 14 amino acids. The V gene's germline CDR1 is MDHEN and CDR2 SYDVKM. DNA for the CDR3: TGTGCCAGCAAAGGCGGGACAGGGAGGAATGAGCAGTTCTTC. This sequence encodes CASKGGTGRNEQFF.

This clone was seen just once. The limits of the CDR3 on the DNA are not certain, so only TCRdb's listed CDR3 is given. The V gene is TRBV28, the J gene TRBJ2-5; the D call TRBD1 from the table was never checked on the DNA. Both ends counted, the CDR3 spans 15 residues. The germline gives CDR1 MDHEN, CDR2 SYDVKM. The CDR3 spells CASSSSDRYPETQYF.

The chain carries TRBV9 and TRBJ2-1; 7 bases line up with TRBD1. Germline-derived CDR1 and CDR2 are SGDLS and YYNGEE. V lost 4 bases, J lost 8 bases, and 12 bases stayed unmatched. This CDR3 spans 15 amino acids. The CDR3 spells CASSPSGRGSDEQFF. The CDR3 bases are TGTGCCAGCAGCCCATCGGGCAGGGGGTCGGATGAGCAGTTCTTC.